This T cell receptor beta chain was sequenced for a study of blood T cell repertoires in COVID-19. Study as a whole: T cells, B-cell-depleted T cells, or PBMCs supplied cDNA or gDNA.

CDR1 SQVTM and CDR2 ANQGSEA come from the germline V gene. V shed 5 bases and J shed 2 bases, with 9 bases lying between them. The CDR3 is 12 amino acids. A single count supports this clone. Sequencing used immunoSEQ multiplex PCR; TCRdb keeps in-frame clones, though not all of them. This sample has around 130,000 clones, with approximately 81% found just once. The receptor comes from a man in his sixties with acute or convalescent COVID-19. Sequencing was done on a sample of peripheral blood. V and J are TRBV29-1 and TRBJ2-5; a possible D gene is TRBD2 (5 bases). CDR3 coding DNA: TGCAGCGTTTACGGAGGACAAGAGACCCAGTACTTC. Protein: CSVYGGQETQYF.